This is a list of T cell receptor beta chains from one sample in a study of blood T cells in healthy people across ages. TCRdb called the 5' RACE reads again in MiXCR, with one record for every CDR3 protein. The sample has about 780,000 distinct CDR3 sequences, 62% seen once. The sample comprised blood. The receptors were gathered from a man aged 30-40 years in good health. The CDR3 runs from the conserved cysteine through the conserved F or W. The order of the fields is D gene, J gene, clone size, V gene, CDR3 protein, CDR3 DNA. A D gene is named only where the DNA matches it firmly. Clone size is stated in some rows and not others, as once, few, many or a class when expanded.

>NA|TRBJ2-4|few|TRBV29-1
CSVRGKGAGEQYF
TGCAGCGTTAGAGGGAAGGGGGCGGGAGAGCAGTACTTC
>NA|TRBJ2-1|NA|TRBV7-2
CASSRRGSQTYNEQFF
TGTGCCAGCAGCCGGAGGGGTTCCCAGACGTACAATGAGCAGTTCTTC
>NA|TRBJ2-7|NA|TRBV6-6
CASSYLEVLSYEQYF
TGTGCCAGCAGTTACCTCGAGGTACTTTCCTACGAGCAGTACTTC
>NA|TRBJ2-1|few|TRBV6-1
CASKRQGGGNEQFF
TGTGCCAGCAAGAGACAGGGAGGTGGCAATGAGCAGTTCTTC
>NA|TRBJ1-1|NA|TRBV6-2/TRBV6-3
CASSQIRWENTEAFF
TGTGCCAGCAGTCAGATCCGATGGGAGAACACTGAAGCTTTCTTT
>NA|TRBJ2-7|few|TRBV5-1
CASSTGPIYEQYF
TGCGCCAGCAGCACAGGGCCTATCTACGAGCAGTACTTC
>NA|TRBJ1-1|NA|TRBV20-1
CSASRGSKNTEAFF
TGCAGTGCTAGTAGGGGGTCCAAGAACACTGAAGCTTTCTTT
>NA|TRBJ2-1|NA|TRBV7-3
CASSSYAINEQFF
TGTGCCAGCAGCTCCTACGCAATCAATGAGCAGTTCTTC
>TRBD2|TRBJ2-1|NA|TRBV7-6
CASSIKLGLAGGDEQFF
TGTGCCAGCAGCATCAAATTGGGACTAGCGGGGGGGGATGAGCAGTTCTTC
>NA|TRBJ2-1|NA|TRBV14
CASSLYGSRAYNEQFF
TGTGCCAGCAGCCTATACGGGTCCAGAGCCTACAATGAGCAGTTCTTC
>NA|TRBJ2-7|NA|TRBV20-1
CSARDESGSEQYF
TGCAGTGCTAGAGATGAATCCGGGAGCGAGCAGTACTTC
>NA|TRBJ1-1|few|TRBV7-9
CASSPSLNTEAFF
TGTGCCAGCAGCCCTAGTTTGAACACTGAAGCTTTCTTT
>NA|TRBJ1-2|NA|TRBV2
CASSPEGVGYTF
TGTGCCAGCAGCCCGGAGGGTGTGGGCTACACCTTC
>TRBD1|TRBJ2-1|NA|TRBV28
CASSPETGGTYNEQFF
TGTGCCAGCAGCCCAGAGACAGGGGGTACCTACAATGAGCAGTTCTTC
>TRBD2|TRBJ2-5|NA|TRBV20-1
CSASRGAAEQETQYF
TGCAGTGCTTCGCGGGGGGCCGCGGAACAAGAGACCCAGTACTTC
>NA|TRBJ2-3|NA|TRBV7-2
CASSQRTGRGADTQYF
TGTGCCAGCAGCCAACGAACGGGCAGGGGAGCAGATACGCAGTATTTT
>NA|TRBJ2-1|few|TRBV6-1
CASKLSSGQLAYNEQFF
TGTGCCAGCAAGCTTTCCTCCGGCCAGTTAGCCTACAATGAGCAGTTCTTC
>NA|TRBJ2-3|NA|TRBV4-2
CASSQGTNALGTDTQYF
TGTGCCAGCAGCCAAGGGACAAACGCCCTGGGCACAGATACGCAGTATTTT
>NA|TRBJ2-1|NA|TRBV29-1
CSVQPPGNEQFF
TGCAGCGTCCAACCCCCCGGGAATGAGCAGTTCTTC
>TRBD1|TRBJ2-1|NA|TRBV5-6
CASSFDRGNSYNEQFF
TGTGCCAGCAGCTTCGACAGGGGAAACTCCTACAATGAGCAGTTCTTC
>NA|TRBJ1-2|few|TRBV6-5
CASKINTSPYGYTF
TGTGCCAGCAAGATCAACACTTCACCCTATGGCTACACCTTC
>TRBD2|TRBJ2-4|NA|TRBV12-3/TRBV12-4
CASSLGWAREQYF
TGTGCCAGCAGTTTAGGGTGGGCGCGGGAGCAGTACTTC
>TRBD1|TRBJ1-4|NA|TRBV5-5
CASSLYGTGNEKLFF
TGTGCCAGCAGCTTGTACGGGACAGGGAATGAAAAACTGTTTTTT
>TRBD1|TRBJ2-1|NA|TRBV3-1
CASSRWDSRNNEQFF
TGTGCCAGCAGCCGGTGGGACAGCCGAAACAATGAGCAGTTCTTC
>NA|TRBJ2-5|NA|TRBV4-3
CASSQSRAPGKTQYF
TGCGCCAGCAGCCAATCCAGGGCGCCTGGGAAGACCCAGTACTTC
>TRBD1|TRBJ2-5|many|TRBV7-2
CASSLRTGQETQYF
TGCGCCAGCAGCTTGAGGACAGGGCAAGAGACCCAGTACTTC
>NA|TRBJ2-7|NA|TRBV20-1
CSAPTGTTYEQYF
TGCAGTGCCCCGACAGGGACTACCTACGAGCAGTACTTC
>NA|TRBJ2-3|NA|TRBV10-3
CAISESGASIDTQYF
TGTGCCATCAGTGAGTCCGGGGCTAGCATAGATACGCAGTATTTT
>TRBD1|TRBJ2-7|many|TRBV4-3
CASSQDLGDSSYEQYF
TGCGCCAGCAGCCAAGATCTAGGGGACAGCTCCTACGAGCAGTACTTC